A single sample gave rise to the 30 T cell receptor beta chains below, sequenced in a study of control samples from healthy donors and cancer patients. TCRdb keeps only in-frame clones here, not all; method: immunoSEQ multiplex PCR. The sample contains 70,000 or so clones, under 90% of which appear only once. Specimen: PBMCs. Source of these receptors: a man aged 60 to 75 with lung cancer.

J is TRBJ2-7 and V is TRBV7-3; the D is unclear. The germline V gene encodes CDR1 SGHTA and CDR2 FQGTGA. This CDR3 comprises 11 residues. The V end lost 1 base, the J end lost 3 bases, and 1 base lay between the germline ends. CDR3 amino acids: CASSLSYEQYF. CDR3 DNA sequence: TGTGCCAGCAGCTTAAGCTACGAGCAGTACTTC.

The chain employs TRBV6-1 and TRBJ1-2; weak D call: TRBD1 (5 bases). The germline CDR1 and CDR2 sequences are MNHNS and SASEGT. The CDR3 contains 14 residues. V shed 1 base and J shed 8 bases, with 14 bases lying between them. The CDR3 loop is CASSEDVRAPGYTF. CDR3 coding DNA: TGTGCCAGCAGTGAAGATGTCAGGGCACCGGGCTACACCTTC.

The V gene is TRBV14, the J gene TRBJ2-5; TRBD1 is a possible D gene (6 bases). Germline loops: CDR1 SGHDN, CDR2 FVKESK. V lost 3 bases and J lost 2, with 22 bases in between. This CDR3 has 18 residues. The chain's CDR3 is CASSHPYAAVGGQETQYF. The CDR3 DNA follows: TGTGCCAGCAGCCATCCCTACGCTGCTGTAGGGGGACAAGAGACCCAGTACTTC.

This clone was seen just once. The V gene is TRBV10-3, the J gene TRBJ2-5; D unresolved. Germline CDR1 and CDR2: ENHRY and SYGVKD. V was pared by 1 base and J by 5 bases, with 5 bases between. The CDR3 totals 12 residues. This CDR3 reads CAISEFGETQYF. In DNA, the CDR3 is TGTGCCATCAGTGAGTTTGGGGAGACCCAGTACTTC.

This clone was recorded only once. This chain connects TRBV5-8 to TRBJ2-1; TRBD1 is a possible D gene (5 bases). V lost 2 bases and J 6 bases, leaving 15 bases between the germline ends. Germline CDR1 reads SGHTS; CDR2 reads YDEGEE. The CDR3 is 15 residues long. CDR3: CASSFVQGMGNEQFF. CDR3 sequence (DNA): TGTGCCAGCAGCTTTGTGCAGGGTATGGGCAATGAGCAGTTCTTC.

V usage is TRBV30 and J usage is TRBJ1-2; 8 bases agree with TRBD1. The junction had 6 bases not matched to a gene; V was cut back by 3 bases and J by 6 bases. The CDR3 has 13 residues. CDR1 is GTSNPN, CDR2 SVGIG, per germline (reference sequence). CDR3: CAWRATGGNGYTF. CDR3 DNA sequence: TGTGCCTGGAGGGCTACAGGGGGGAATGGCTACACCTTC.

V usage is TRBV5-8 and J usage is TRBJ1-1; the match to TRBD1 covers 8 bases. This CDR3 spans 12 amino acids. J lost 9 bases, V lost 4 bases, and 5 bases had no gene match. Germline CDR1 and CDR2: SGHTS and YDEGEE. The CDR3 loop is CASSRRTGKAFF. In nucleotides, the CDR3 is TGTGCCAGCAGCCGCCGGACAGGGAAAGCTTTCTTT.

V usage is TRBV6-5 and J usage is TRBJ2-2; 7 bases line up with TRBD2. Germline-derived CDR1 and CDR2 are MNHEY and SVGAGI. The CDR3 totals 13 residues. This CDR3 is CAAGEGITGELFF. Here the CDR3 DNA reads TGTGCTGCCGGGGAGGGGATCACCGGGGAGCTGTTTTTT.

The chain is built from TRBV5-1 and TRBJ1-1, with no clear D. V lost 2 bases to trimming and J lost 5 bases, with 13 bases between them. CDR3 length: 14 amino acids. Per the germline V gene, CDR1 is SGHRS and CDR2 is YFSETQ. CDR3 DNA: TGCGCCAGCAGCTTACCGGGGATGGGTACTGAAGCTTTCTTT. This sequence encodes CASSLPGMGTEAFF. The full variable domain, with the rest looked up from reference TRBV5-1 and TRBJ1-1, is KAGVTQTPRYLIKTRGQQVTLSCSPISGHRSVSWYQQTPGQGLQFLFEYFSETQRNKGNFPGRFSGRQFSNSRSEMNVSTLELGDSALYLCASSLPGMGTEAFFGQGTRLTVV.

The V gene is TRBV19, the J gene TRBJ1-2; 9 bases fit TRBD1. Germline lookup yields CDR1 LNHDA and CDR2 SQIVND (reference sequence). Losses at the gene ends were 5 bases for V and 4 bases for J; bases not matched to a gene: 5. The CDR3 has 14 amino acids. DNA for the CDR3: TGTGCCAGTAGTCGACAGGGGGAGGGCTATGGCTACACCTTC. It translates to CASSRQGEGYGYTF.

This chain links TRBV27 with TRBJ1-4, with 7 positions matching TRBD1. There are 13 residues in the CDR3. The ends lost 6 bases at V and 10 bases at J; junction bases unmatched: 8. Per germline, CDR1 MNHEY and CDR2 SMNVEV (reference sequence). CDR3 DNA sequence: TGTGCCAGCAGACCTGGGACAGAAGGAAAACTGTTTTTT. Residues: CASRPGTEGKLFF.

The rearrangement links TRBV12-3 or TRBV12-4 to TRBJ1-2; D not certain. CDR3 length equals 10 residues. The CDR3 protein is CVEGNYGYTF. CDR3 DNA: TGTGTGGAGGGTAACTATGGCTACACCTTC.

The V call is TRBV7-9, the J call TRBJ1-2; D may be TRBD1 (6 bases). CDR1 is SEHNR, CDR2 FQNEAQ, per germline (reference sequence). The CDR3 spans 16 residues. The V end was cut by 2 bases, the J end by 2 bases, with 15 bases between. The CDR3 reads CASSLSSGGTNYGYTF. In DNA, the CDR3 is TGTGCCAGCAGCTTATCCTCGGGGGGCACAAACTATGGCTACACCTTC. Using reference TRBV7-9 and TRBJ1-2 for the parts outside the CDR3, the full variable domain is DTGVSQNPRHKITKRGQNVTFRCDPISEHNRLYWYRQTLGQGPEFLTYFQNEAQLEKSRLLSDRFSAERPKGSFSTLEIQRTEQGDSAMYLCASSLSSGGTNYGYTFGSGTRLTVV.

The sample holds one count of this clone. V gene TRBV18 combines with J gene TRBJ1-1; D ambiguous. Trimming shortened V by 5 bases and J by 1 base, and 8 bases separated the two germline ends. Looked up from germline, CDR1 is KGHSH and CDR2 is LQKENI. This CDR3 comprises 13 residues. CDR3 residues: CASSKQRNTEAFF. The DNA for the CDR3 is TGTGCCAGCTCAAAACAGAGGAACACTGAAGCTTTCTTT.

The chain carries TRBV5-1 and TRBJ2-4, with D perhaps matching TRBD1 (7 bases). V lost 4 bases and J lost 6, with 17 bases in between. The V gene's germline CDR1 is SGHRS and CDR2 YFSETQ. The CDR3 runs 15 residues. The CDR3 loop is CASSPGGGQLNIQYF. The CDR3 DNA reads TGCGCCAGCAGCCCCGGAGGGGGACAGTTAAACATTCAGTACTTC.

The chain employs TRBV5-1 and TRBJ2-3, with a possible D match to TRBD1 (5 bases). Germline-derived CDR1 and CDR2 are SGHRS and YFSETQ. The CDR3 runs to 12 residues. Trimming removed 4 bases from V and 6 bases from J, with 9 bases in between. CDR3 sequence (DNA): TGCGCCAGCAGCCCAGGGTCCGATACGCAGTATTTT. It encodes CASSPGSDTQYF.

The chain combines TRBV29-1 with TRBJ1-1; D gene unclear. Germline V gene sequence: CDR1 SQVTM, CDR2 ANQGSEA. Trimming took 4 bases from V and 4 from J, leaving 10 bases between them. The CDR3 runs to 12 residues. CDR3 coding DNA: TGCAGCGTTGCACGGGCTGCCACTGAAGCTTTCTTT. Residues: CSVARAATEAFF.

CDR3 in amino acids: CASSRSPGDGYTF. CDR3 DNA sequence: TGTGCCAGTAGTAGAAGTCCAGGGGATGGCTACACCTTC. V and J are TRBV19 and TRBJ1-2; a weak D match, TRBD1 (6 bases). The CDR3 loop spans 13 amino acids. The V end lost 4 bases, the J end lost 6 bases, and 12 bases lay between the germline ends. Per germline, CDR1 LNHDA and CDR2 SQIVND (reference sequence). Filled out from reference TRBV19 and TRBJ1-2, the complete variable domain reads DGGITQSPKYLFRKEGQNVTLSCEQNLNHDAMYWYRQDPGQGLRLIYYSQIVNDFQKGDIAEGYSVSREKKESFPLTVTSAQKNPTAFYLCASSRSPGDGYTFGSGTRLTVV.

The CDR3 bases are TGCGCCAGCAGCTTGGTCGTCAGCTCCTACAATGAGCAGTTCTTC. Translating it yields CASSLVVSSYNEQFF. This sequence joins TRBV5-1 and TRBJ2-1; no definite D call. The CDR3 totals 15 residues. Trimming removed 0 bases at V and 0 bases at J, with 7 bases between. The germline V gene has CDR1 SGHRS and CDR2 YFSETQ.

The chain joins TRBV24-1 to TRBJ2-7; perhaps TRBD1 as D (6 bases). V shed 1 base and J shed 2 bases, with 11 bases lying between them. This CDR3 has 15 residues. Germline V lookup: CDR1 KGHDR, CDR2 SFDVKD. The CDR3 region has the DNA TGTGCCACCAGTGATTTAAGAACAGGGCCCTACGAGCAGTACGTC. Translating it yields CATSDLRTGPYEQYV.

Only one count was recorded for this clone. The V gene is TRBV29-1, the J gene TRBJ1-1; TRBD1 agrees at 10 bases. CDR3 size: 12 residues. Germline V CDR1 and CDR2: SQVTM, ANQGSEA. The junction had 6 bases not matched to a gene; V was cut back by 7 bases and J by 7 bases. The CDR3: CSGSRDRGEAFF. The CDR3 region has the DNA TGCAGCGGGTCCCGGGACAGGGGTGAAGCTTTCTTT.

V is TRBV7-2 and J is TRBJ1-4; possibly TRBD1 for D (5 bases). Germline V gives CDR1 SGHTA, CDR2 FQGNSA. The CDR3 has 14 amino acids. V gave up 1 base and J gave up 8 bases, with 11 bases separating them. The CDR3 region is CASSLGGNGEKLFF. The CDR3, as DNA: TGTGCCAGCAGCTTAGGGGGGAATGGGGAAAAACTGTTTTTT.

The chain uses TRBV2 and TRBJ1-2, with 9 bases identical to TRBD1. J gave up 5 bases and V 11 bases, and 9 bases lay outside the gene matches. CDR3 size: 13 residues. The germline CDR1 and CDR2 sequences are SNHLY and FYNNEI. For the CDR3, the DNA is TGTGCCTGCCGAGACAGGGGGTTTTATGGCTACACCTTC. It codes for CACRDRGFYGYTF.

The gene calls are TRBV24-1 and TRBJ2-3; perhaps TRBD2 as D (5 bases). Germline V gene sequence: CDR1 KGHDR, CDR2 SFDVKD. The CDR3 sequence is 16 residues long. Between the trimmed V and J ends, which lost 1 base and 2 bases, there was a span of 12 bases. This CDR3 is CATSDFRRANTDTQYF. CDR3 in DNA: TGTGCCACCAGTGATTTTCGGCGGGCTAACACAGATACGCAGTATTTT.

This chain links TRBV13 with TRBJ1-5; D is possibly TRBD1 (6 bases). Germline V lookup: CDR1 PRHDT, CDR2 FYEKMQ (reference sequence). This CDR3 is built from 15 residues. Trimming pared 0 bases from V and 2 bases from J, leaving 8 bases between. CDR3: CASSLGRTGNQPQHF. DNA of the CDR3: TGTGCCAGCAGCTTAGGACGGACAGGCAATCAGCCCCAGCATTTT.

The CDR3 sequence: CASSDTRGMNTEAFF. The CDR3 region has the DNA TGTGCCAGCAGCGATACACGGGGGATGAACACTGAAGCTTTCTTT. V usage is TRBV6-6 and J usage is TRBJ1-1; D possibly corresponds to TRBD1 (5 bases). V lost 6 bases and J 0 bases, leaving 14 bases between the germline ends. CDR1 and CDR2 from the germline V gene are MNHNY and SVGAGI (reference sequence). This CDR3 region has 15 residues.

The V gene is TRBV5-1, the J gene TRBJ2-5; possible D gene TRBD2, 5 bases. From germline, CDR1 is SGHRS and CDR2 YFSETQ. The CDR3 consists of 15 residues. The germline V and J ends were trimmed by 6 bases and 2 bases, with 17 bases remaining between them. The CDR3 DNA reads as TGCGCCAGCACCCTGAGGGCCTTGGGGCAAGAGACCCAGTACTTC. It yields the protein CASTLRALGQETQYF.

The chain is built from TRBV29-1 and TRBJ1-2, with D possibly being TRBD1 (6 bases). V lost 0 bases, J lost 5 bases, and 7 bases lay in between. CDR1 SQVTM and CDR2 ANQGSEA come from the germline V gene. The CDR3 is 12 amino acids. This CDR3 reads CSVEDQGYGYTF. As DNA, the CDR3 is TGCAGCGTTGAAGATCAGGGGTATGGCTACACCTTC.

The CDR3 DNA reads as TGTGCCAGAAGTTCGCCAGAGGGAGATGAAAAACTGTTTTTT. The encoded protein is CARSSPEGDEKLFF. The V and J genes are TRBV5-3 and TRBJ1-4; no firm D call. TRBV5-3 counts as an open reading frame of uncertain function. CDR3 length: 14 residues. V lost 5 bases to trimming and J lost 6 bases, with 14 bases between them.

The chain is built from TRBV5-6 and TRBJ1-2, with TRBD1 matching 10 bases. This CDR3 is 14 amino acids long. Trimming took 5 bases from V and 8 from J; bases not matched to a gene: 9. Germline V CDR1 and CDR2: SGHDT, YYEEEE. The DNA of the CDR3 is TGTGCCAGCAGATCGTTTGGACAGGGGGACGGCTACACCTTC. Amino acid sequence: CASRSFGQGDGYTF.